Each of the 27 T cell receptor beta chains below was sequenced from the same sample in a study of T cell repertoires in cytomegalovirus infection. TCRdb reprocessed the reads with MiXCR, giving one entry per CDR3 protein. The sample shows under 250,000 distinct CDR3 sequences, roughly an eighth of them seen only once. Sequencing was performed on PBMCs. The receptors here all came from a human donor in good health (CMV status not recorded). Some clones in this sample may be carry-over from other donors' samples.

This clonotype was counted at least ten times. CDR3 sequence: CASSFQGAGYTF. The CDR3 nucleotides are TGTGCCAGCAGCTTCCAGGGTGCTGGCTACACCTTC. This chain connects TRBV7-2 to TRBJ1-2; D perhaps matches TRBD1 (5 bases). This CDR3 spans 12 amino acids. Trimming stripped 3 bases from V and 7 bases from J, with 9 bases between. Germline V gives CDR1 SGHTA, CDR2 FQGNSA.

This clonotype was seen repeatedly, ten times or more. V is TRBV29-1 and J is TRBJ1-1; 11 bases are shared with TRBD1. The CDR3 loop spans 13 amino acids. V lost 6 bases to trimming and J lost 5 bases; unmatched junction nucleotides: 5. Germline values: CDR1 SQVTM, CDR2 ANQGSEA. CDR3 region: CSVGQGAGTEAFF. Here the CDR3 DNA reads TGCAGCGTAGGACAGGGGGCAGGAACTGAAGCTTTCTTT.

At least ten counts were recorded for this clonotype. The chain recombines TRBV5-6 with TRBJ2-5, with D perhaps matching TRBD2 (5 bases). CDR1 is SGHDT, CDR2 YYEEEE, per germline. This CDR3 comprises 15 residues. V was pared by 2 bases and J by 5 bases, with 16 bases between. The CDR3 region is CASSFQPGMVETQYF. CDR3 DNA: TGTGCCAGCAGCTTTCAGCCGGGGATGGTGGAGACCCAGTACTTC.

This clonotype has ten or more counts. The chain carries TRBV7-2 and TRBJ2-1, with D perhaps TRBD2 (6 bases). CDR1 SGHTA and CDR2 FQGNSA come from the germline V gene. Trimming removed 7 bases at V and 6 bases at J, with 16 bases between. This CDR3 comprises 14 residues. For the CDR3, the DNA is TGTGCCAGCAAAAGGGGAGGTATTGTCAATGAGCAGTTCTTC. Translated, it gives CASKRGGIVNEQFF.

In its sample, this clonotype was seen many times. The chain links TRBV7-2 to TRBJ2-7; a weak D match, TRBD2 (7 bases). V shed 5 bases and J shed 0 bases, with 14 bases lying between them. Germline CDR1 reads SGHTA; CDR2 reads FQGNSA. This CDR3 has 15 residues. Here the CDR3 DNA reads TGTGCCAGCAGCCTCGGGGGGCTTAGCTCCTACGAGCAGTACTTC. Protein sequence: CASSLGGLSSYEQYF.

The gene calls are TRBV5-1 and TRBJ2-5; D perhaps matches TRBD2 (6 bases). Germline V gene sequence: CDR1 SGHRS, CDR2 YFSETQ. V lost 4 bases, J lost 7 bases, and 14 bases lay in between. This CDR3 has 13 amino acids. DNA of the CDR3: TGCGCCAGCAGCCCCGCCGGCGGGACGACCCAGTACTTC. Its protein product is CASSPAGGTTQYF.

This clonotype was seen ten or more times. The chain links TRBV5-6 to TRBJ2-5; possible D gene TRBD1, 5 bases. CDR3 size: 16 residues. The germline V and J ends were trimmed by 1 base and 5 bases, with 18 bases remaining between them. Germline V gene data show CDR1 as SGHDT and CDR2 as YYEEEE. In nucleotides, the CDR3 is TGTGCCAGCAGCTTGCTAAAGGGGCCACGAATGGAGACCCAGTACTTC. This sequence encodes CASSLLKGPRMETQYF.

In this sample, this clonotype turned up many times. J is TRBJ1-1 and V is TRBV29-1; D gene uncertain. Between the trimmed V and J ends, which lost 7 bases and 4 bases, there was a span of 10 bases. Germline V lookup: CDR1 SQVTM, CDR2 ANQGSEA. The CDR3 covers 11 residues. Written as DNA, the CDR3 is TGCAGCGGTTCCGAAGTCACTGAAGCTTTCTTT. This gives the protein CSGSEVTEAFF.

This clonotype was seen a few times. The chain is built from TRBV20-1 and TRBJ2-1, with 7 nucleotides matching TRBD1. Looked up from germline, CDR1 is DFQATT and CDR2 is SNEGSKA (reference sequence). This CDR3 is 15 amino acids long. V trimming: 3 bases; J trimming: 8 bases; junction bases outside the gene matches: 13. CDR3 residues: CSASQGGPGGDEQFF. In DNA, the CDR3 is TGCAGTGCTAGTCAGGGCGGGCCAGGGGGAGATGAGCAGTTCTTC.

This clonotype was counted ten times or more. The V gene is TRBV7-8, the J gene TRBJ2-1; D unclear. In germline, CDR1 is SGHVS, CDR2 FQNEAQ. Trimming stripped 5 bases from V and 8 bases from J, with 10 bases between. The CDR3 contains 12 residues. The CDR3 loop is CASSPPRDEQFF. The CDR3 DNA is TGTGCCAGCAGCCCCCCAAGAGATGAGCAGTTCTTC.

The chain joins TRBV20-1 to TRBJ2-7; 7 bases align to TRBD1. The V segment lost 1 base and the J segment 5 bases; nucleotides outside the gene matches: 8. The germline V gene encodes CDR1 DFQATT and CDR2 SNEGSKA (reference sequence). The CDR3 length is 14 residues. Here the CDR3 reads CSARGHRGWDEQYF. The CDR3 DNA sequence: TGCAGTGCTAGAGGCCACAGGGGATGGGACGAGCAGTACTTC.

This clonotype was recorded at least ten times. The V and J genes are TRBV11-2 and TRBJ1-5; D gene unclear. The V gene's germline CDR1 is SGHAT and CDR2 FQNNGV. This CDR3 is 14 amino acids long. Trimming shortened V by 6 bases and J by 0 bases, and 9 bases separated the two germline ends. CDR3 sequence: CASSPGNSNQPQHF. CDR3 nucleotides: TGTGCCAGCAGTCCAGGTAATAGCAATCAGCCCCAGCATTTT.

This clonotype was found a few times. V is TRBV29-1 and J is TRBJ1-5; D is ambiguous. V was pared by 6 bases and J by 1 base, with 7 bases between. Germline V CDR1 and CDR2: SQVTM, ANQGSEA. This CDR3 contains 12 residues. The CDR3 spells CSVQESNQPQHF. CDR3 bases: TGCAGCGTGCAGGAGAGCAATCAGCCCCAGCATTTT.

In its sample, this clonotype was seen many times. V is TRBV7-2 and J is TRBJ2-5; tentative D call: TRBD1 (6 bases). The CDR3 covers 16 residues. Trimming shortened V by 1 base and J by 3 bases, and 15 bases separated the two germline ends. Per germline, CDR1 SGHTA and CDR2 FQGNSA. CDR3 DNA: TGTGCCAGCAGCTTAGGACGGAGACAGGTCAAAGAGACCCAGTACTTC. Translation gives CASSLGRRQVKETQYF.

The CDR3 spells CASSPWTGGLNEQYF. CDR3 nucleotide sequence: TGCGCCAGCAGCCCCTGGACAGGGGGTTTGAACGAGCAGTACTTC. J is TRBJ2-7 and V is TRBV4-3, with TRBD1 identical over 10 bases. After removal of 4 bases from V and 5 bases from J, the junction contained 8 bases not matched to a gene. CDR3 length: 15 residues. Germline-derived CDR1 and CDR2 are LGHNA and YSLEER.

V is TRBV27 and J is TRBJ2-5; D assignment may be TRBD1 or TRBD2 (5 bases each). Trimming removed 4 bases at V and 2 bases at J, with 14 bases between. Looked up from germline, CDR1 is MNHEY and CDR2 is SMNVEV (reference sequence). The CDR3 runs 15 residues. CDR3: CASSSSGRSQETQYF. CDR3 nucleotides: TGTGCCAGCAGTTCCTCGGGACGGTCGCAAGAGACCCAGTACTTC.

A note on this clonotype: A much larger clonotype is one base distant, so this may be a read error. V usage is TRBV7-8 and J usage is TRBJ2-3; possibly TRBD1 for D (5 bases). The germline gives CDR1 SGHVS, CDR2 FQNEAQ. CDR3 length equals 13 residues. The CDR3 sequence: CASSIEVTDTRYF. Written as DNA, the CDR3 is TGTGCCAGCAGCATCGAAGTGACAGATACGCGGTATTTT.

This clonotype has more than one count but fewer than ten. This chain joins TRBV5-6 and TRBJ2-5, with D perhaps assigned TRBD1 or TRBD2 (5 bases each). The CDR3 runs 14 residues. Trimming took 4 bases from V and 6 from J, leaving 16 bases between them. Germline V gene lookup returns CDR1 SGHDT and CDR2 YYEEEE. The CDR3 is CASSIRDPGQTQYF. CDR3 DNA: TGTGCCAGCAGCATCCGGGACCCCGGGCAGACCCAGTACTTC.

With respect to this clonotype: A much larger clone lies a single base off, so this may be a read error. Here the CDR3 DNA reads TGTGCCAGCAGCCGAACAGGTACCTACAATAAGCAGTTCTTC. As protein: CASSRTGTYNKQFF. The chain has TRBV28 and TRBJ2-1; possibly TRBD1 for D (5 bases). The CDR3 totals 14 residues. CDR1 is MDHEN and CDR2 is SYDVKM in the germline V gene.

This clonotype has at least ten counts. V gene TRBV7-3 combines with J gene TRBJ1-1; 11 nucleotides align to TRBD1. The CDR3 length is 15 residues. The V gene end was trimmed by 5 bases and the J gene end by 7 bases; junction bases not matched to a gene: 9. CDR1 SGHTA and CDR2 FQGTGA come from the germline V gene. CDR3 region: CASSPTGQGGGEAFF. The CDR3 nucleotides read TGTGCCAGCAGCCCGACGGGACAGGGGGGCGGTGAAGCTTTCTTT. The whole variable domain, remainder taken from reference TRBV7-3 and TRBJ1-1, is GAGVSQTPSNKVTEKGKYVELRCDPISGHTALYWYRQSLGQGPEFLIYFQGTGAADDSGLPNDRFFAVRPEGSVSTLKIQRTERGDSAVYLCASSPTGQGGGEAFFGQGTRLTVV.

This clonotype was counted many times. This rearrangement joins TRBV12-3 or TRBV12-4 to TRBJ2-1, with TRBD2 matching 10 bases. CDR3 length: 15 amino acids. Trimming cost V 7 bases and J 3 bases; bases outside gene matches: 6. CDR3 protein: CASTRLAGHYNEQFF. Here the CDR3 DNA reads TGTGCCAGCACCAGACTAGCGGGCCACTACAATGAGCAGTTCTTC.

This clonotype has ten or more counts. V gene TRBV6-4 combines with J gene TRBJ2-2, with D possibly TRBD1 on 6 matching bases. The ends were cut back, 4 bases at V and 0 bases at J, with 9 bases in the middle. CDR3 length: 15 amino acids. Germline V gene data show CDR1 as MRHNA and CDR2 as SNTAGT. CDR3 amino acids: CASSAGQSNTGELFF. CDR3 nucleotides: TGTGCCAGCAGTGCCGGACAGTCGAACACCGGGGAGCTGTTTTTT.

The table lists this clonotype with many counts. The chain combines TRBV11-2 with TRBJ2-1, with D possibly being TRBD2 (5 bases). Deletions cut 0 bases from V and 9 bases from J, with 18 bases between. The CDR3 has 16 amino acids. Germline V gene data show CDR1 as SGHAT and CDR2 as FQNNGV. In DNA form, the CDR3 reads TGTGCCAGCAGCTTAGATCGAGGACGCGGGTACGGTGAGCAGTTCTTC. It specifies CASSLDRGRGYGEQFF.

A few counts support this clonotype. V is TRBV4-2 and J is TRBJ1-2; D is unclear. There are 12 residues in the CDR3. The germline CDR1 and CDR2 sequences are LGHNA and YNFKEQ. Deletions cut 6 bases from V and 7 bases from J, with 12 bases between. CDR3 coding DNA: TGTGCCAGCAGGGAGTGGGAAGGTGGCTACACCTTC. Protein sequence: CASREWEGGYTF.

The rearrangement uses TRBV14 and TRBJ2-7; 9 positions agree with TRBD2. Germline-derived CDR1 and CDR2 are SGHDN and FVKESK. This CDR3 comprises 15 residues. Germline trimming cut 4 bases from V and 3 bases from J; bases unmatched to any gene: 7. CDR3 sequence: CASSPRLAGSYEQYF. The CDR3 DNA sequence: TGTGCCAGCAGCCCCCGGCTAGCGGGGAGCTACGAGCAGTACTTC.

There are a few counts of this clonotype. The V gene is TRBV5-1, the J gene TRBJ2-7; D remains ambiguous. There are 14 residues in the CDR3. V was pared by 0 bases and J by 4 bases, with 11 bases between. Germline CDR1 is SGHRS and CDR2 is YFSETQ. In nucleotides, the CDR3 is TGCGCCAGCAGCTTGGGTCCATCCGCATACGAGCAGTACTTC. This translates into CASSLGPSAYEQYF.

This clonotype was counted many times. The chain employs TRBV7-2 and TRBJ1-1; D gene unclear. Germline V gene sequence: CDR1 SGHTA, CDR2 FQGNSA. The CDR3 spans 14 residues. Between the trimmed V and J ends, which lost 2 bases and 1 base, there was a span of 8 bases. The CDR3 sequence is CASSLLEGNTEAFF. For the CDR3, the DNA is TGTGCCAGCAGCTTATTAGAAGGGAACACTGAAGCTTTCTTT.